This TCR beta chain was profiled in a study of blood T cells in healthy people across ages. With a J-beta primer mix and a sample-barcoded 5' primer, a second PCR ran about 6 to 11 cycles. TCRdb used MiXCR to reprocess the 5' RACE reads, holding one entry per CDR3 protein. Of around 870,000 distinct CDR3 sequences in the sample, 29% were seen once. The V end lost 6 bases, the J end lost 6 bases, and 12 bases lay between the germline ends. Germline V gene sequence: CDR1 SGHVS, CDR2 FQNEAQ. The CDR3 is 12 amino acids. The sample holds many counts of this clonotype. This sequence originates from a woman of 80 years or more in good health. The sample was blood. The V and J genes are TRBV7-8 and TRBJ2-7; perhaps D is TRBD1 or TRBD2 (6 bases each). The CDR3 DNA is TGTGCCAGCAGTAAACAGGGAGGCGAGCAGTACTTC. This encodes CASSKQGGEQYF.